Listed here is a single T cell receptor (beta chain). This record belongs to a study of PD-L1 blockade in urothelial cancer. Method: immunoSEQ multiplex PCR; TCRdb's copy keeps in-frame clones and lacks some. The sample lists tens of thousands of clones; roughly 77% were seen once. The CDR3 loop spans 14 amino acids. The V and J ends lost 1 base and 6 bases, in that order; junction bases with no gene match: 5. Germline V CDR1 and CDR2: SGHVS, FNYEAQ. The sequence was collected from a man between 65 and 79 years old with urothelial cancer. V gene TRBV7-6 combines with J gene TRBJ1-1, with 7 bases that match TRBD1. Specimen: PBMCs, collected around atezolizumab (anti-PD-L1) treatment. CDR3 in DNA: TGTGCCAGCAGCTTAGGACAGGGTCGATCTGAAGCTTTCTTT. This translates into CASSLGQGRSEAFF.